This TCR beta chain was observed in a study of identical twins. Study-wide results and caveats: Shared out-of-frame alpha sequences (those common to twins) showed excess low generation probability. Cross-sectional statistical analysis, not tracking of the same donors, underpinned the conclusions. Invariant populations such as MAIT and iNKT cells could partly muddle zero-insertion analyses.

There are many counts of this clonotype. Its cognate antigen is unknown. Unique molecular identifiers were present on the cDNA, which also gained a universal primer site by template switching. TCRdb fed the 5' RACE reads into MiXCR, producing one record per CDR3 protein. This sample has hundreds of thousands of distinct CDR3 sequences, with around 5.7% found just once. CDR3 size: 14 residues. Trimming cost V 0 bases and J 3 bases, with 8 bases left between them. The germline CDR1 and CDR2 sequences are MGHRA and YSYEKL. Sequenced sample: naive T cells sorted from blood. This sequence was found in a man between 18 and 35 years old in good health. This chain connects TRBV4-1 to TRBJ1-1; D uncertain. CDR3: CASSQDWEYTEAFF. The CDR3, as DNA: TGCGCCAGCAGCCAAGACTGGGAATACACTGAAGCTTTCTTT.